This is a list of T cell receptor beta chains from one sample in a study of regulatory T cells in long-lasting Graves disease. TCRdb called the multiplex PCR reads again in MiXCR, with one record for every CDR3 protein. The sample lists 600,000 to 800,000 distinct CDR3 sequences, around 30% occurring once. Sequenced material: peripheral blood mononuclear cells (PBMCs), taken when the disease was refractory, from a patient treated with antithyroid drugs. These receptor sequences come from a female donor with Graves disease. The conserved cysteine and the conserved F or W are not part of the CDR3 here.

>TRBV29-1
SVDPYTEAF
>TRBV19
ASSIPRRGRDSYNEQF
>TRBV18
ASSSTRSGSEQY
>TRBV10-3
AISDGTGWTEAF
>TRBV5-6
ASSRDSFSETQY
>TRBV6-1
ASSDRLAEQF
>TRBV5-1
ASSPGPGLNTEAF
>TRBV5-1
ASSPPTWSLNTEAF
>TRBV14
ASSQEKRVWGYEQY
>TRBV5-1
ASNPGTGVILDNGYT
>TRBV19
ASRKGGENQPQH
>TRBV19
ASSISPGDLRETQY
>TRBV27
ASSDGWEAF
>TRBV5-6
ASILTSGSYEQY
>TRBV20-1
SARADSTYEQY
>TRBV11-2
ASSTTVGRAGQY
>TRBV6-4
ASQGLAARETQY
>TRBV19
ASSEEPDYYGYT
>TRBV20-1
SASLGGWTEAF
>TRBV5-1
ASSFKEGTEAF
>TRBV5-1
ASSGPGRSNTEAF
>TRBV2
ASSDEGLTLYEQY
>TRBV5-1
ASSLVGTFNEKLV
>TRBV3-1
ASSQGEGGQPQH
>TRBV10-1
ASSDASSYEQY
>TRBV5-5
ASSLEQVAGNTIY
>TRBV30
ACKDSNQPQH
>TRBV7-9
ASSLYSDSSGYT
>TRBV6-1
ATWTGLNQPQH
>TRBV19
ASSTQIASGYT
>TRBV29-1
SVWTATYEQY